The 2 T cell receptor beta chains below all came from one sample that was sequenced in a study of cytomegalovirus exposure and HLA in healthy donors. The PCR contained 60 Vbeta and 13 Jbeta primers. TCRdb's copy holds only in-frame clones and misses some; the assay was immunoSEQ multiplex PCR. The sample has approximately 160,000 clones, less than 80% seen once. The sequenced sample was PBMCs. The receptors here all came from a female donor in good health and CMV-seronegative.

This clone was seen a few times. The chain carries TRBV7-3 and TRBJ1-2; TRBD1 matches at 7 bases. The V and J ends lost 6 bases and 8 bases, in that order; junction bases with no gene match: 12. This CDR3 has 14 amino acids. Germline CDR1 SGHTA, CDR2 FQGTGA. In nucleotides, the CDR3 is TGTGCCAGCAGTAAAACAGGGGATGCGGGAGGCTACACCTTC. Translating gives CASSKTGDAGGYTF.

The V and J genes are TRBV16 and TRBJ1-3, with a possible D match to TRBD1 (5 bases). Looked up from germline, CDR1 is KGHSY and CDR2 is FQNENV. The CDR3 runs to 15 residues. Deletions cut 3 bases from V and 0 bases from J, with 9 bases between. CDR3 sequence: CASSQGRGSGNTIYF. CDR3 nucleotides: TGTGCCAGCAGCCAGGGGCGCGGCTCTGGAAACACCATATATTTT.